This entry describes one T cell receptor beta chain. TCRdb used MiXCR to reprocess the 5' RACE reads, holding one entry per CDR3 protein. The sample comprises about 240,000 distinct CDR3 sequences, about 10% of which are singletons, and about 9% rests with the top ten. This record belongs to a study of identical twins. Germline V gene sequence: CDR1 SGHVS, CDR2 FQNEAQ. The CDR3 totals 14 residues. Deletions cut 5 bases from V and 5 bases from J, with 15 bases between. The sequencing input was memory T cells sorted from blood. The TCR sequence derives from a man aged 50 to 59 in good health. The chain combines TRBV7-8 with TRBJ1-2; maybe TRBD1 (5 bases). CDR3 protein: CASSRSRDPYGYTF. DNA of the CDR3: TGTGCCAGCAGCCGTTCCCGGGACCCGTATGGCTACACCTTC.